One sample yielded the 7 T cell receptor beta chains listed below, sequenced in a study of cytomegalovirus exposure and HLA in healthy donors. Primers for the PCR totalled 60 Vbeta and 13 Jbeta. The assay was immunoSEQ multiplex PCR, and TCRdb's table has in-frame clones only and misses some. The profile shows about 140,000 clones, around 80% of them singletons. Sequenced material: PBMCs. The origin of the receptors is a female donor in good health and CMV-seronegative.

The rearrangement uses TRBV7-2 and TRBJ2-3; TRBD1 matches at 11 bases. V dropped 5 bases and J dropped 6; count of bases not matched to a gene: 7. The length of the CDR3 is 15 residues. In germline, CDR1 is SGHTA, CDR2 FQGNSA. CDR3 DNA sequence: TGTGCCAGCAGCCTCCACGGGACAGGGGGGGATACGCAGTATTTT. As protein: CASSLHGTGGDTQYF. Combining the CDR3 with reference TRBV7-2 and TRBJ2-3 gives the whole variable domain GAGVSQSPSNKVTEKGKDVELRCDPISGHTALYWYRQSLGQGLEFLIYFQGNSAPDKSGLPSDRFSAERTGGSVSTLTIQRTQQEDSAVYLCASSLHGTGGDTQYFGPGTRLTVL.

The J gene is TRBJ2-3, the V gene TRBV7-2; 8 bases agree with TRBD2. J was trimmed by 7 bases and V by 6 bases; bases with no gene match: 12. This CDR3 contains 15 residues. Germline V gives CDR1 SGHTA, CDR2 FQGNSA. The CDR3 loop reads CASSRNPGGGNTQYF. The CDR3 coding sequence is TGTGCCAGCAGTAGGAACCCGGGAGGGGGAAATACGCAGTATTTT.

The V and J genes are TRBV7-9 and TRBJ1-2; D is perhaps TRBD1 (6 bases). V was trimmed by 6 bases and J by 3 bases, leaving 8 bases between them. CDR1 is SEHNR, CDR2 FQNEAQ, per germline (reference sequence). This CDR3 is built from 12 residues. CDR3 DNA: TGTGCCAGCAGTTCAGGGGACTATGGCTACACCTTC. It yields the protein CASSSGDYGYTF.

This sequence joins TRBV6-6 and TRBJ2-5; 9 positions match TRBD1. The CDR3 totals 15 residues. Germline values: CDR1 MNHNY, CDR2 SVGAGI (reference sequence). Trimming removed 6 bases from V and 2 bases from J; junction bases left unmatched: 7. In nucleotides, the CDR3 is TGTGCCAGCAGCCTGGGGACAGGGCCACAAGAGACCCAGTACTTC. It yields the protein CASSLGTGPQETQYF.

The rearrangement uses TRBV30 and TRBJ2-7; TRBD1 is a possible D gene (6 bases). Trimming cost V 2 bases and J 3 bases, with 11 bases left between them. Germline V gene sequence: CDR1 GTSNPN, CDR2 SVGIG (reference sequence). This CDR3 has 13 amino acids. This CDR3 is CAWSPGANYEQYF. The CDR3 DNA is TGTGCCTGGAGTCCAGGGGCCAACTACGAGCAGTACTTC.

The chain joins TRBV29-1 to TRBJ2-1; the match to TRBD2 covers 9 bases. Looked up from germline, CDR1 is SQVTM and CDR2 is ANQGSEA. V trimming: 0 bases; J trimming: 7 bases; junction bases outside the gene matches: 7. CDR3 length: 15 residues. The CDR3 sequence is CSVEDTGAGGNEQFF. The CDR3 DNA reads TGCAGCGTTGAAGATACAGGGGCGGGGGGGAATGAGCAGTTCTTC.

The chain uses TRBV2 and TRBJ1-3; the D gene is possibly TRBD1 (6 bases). The CDR3 runs to 15 residues. Germline values: CDR1 SNHLY, CDR2 FYNNEI. The ends were cut back, 3 bases at V and 2 bases at J, with 11 bases in the middle. The DNA for the CDR3 is TGTGCCAGCAGTGACAGGGGAACTCCTGGAAACACCATATATTTT. This gives the protein CASSDRGTPGNTIYF.